The 8 T cell receptor beta chains reported below all come from one sample, sequenced in a study of cytomegalovirus exposure and HLA in healthy donors. Researchers ran the PCR with 60 Vbeta and 13 Jbeta primers. Measured with immunoSEQ multiplex PCR; TCRdb has only the in-frame clones, and not every one. The table shows some 200,000 clones, with 60% to 85% occurring only once. Sequencing was done on a sample of PBMCs. The receptors derive from a female donor in good health and CMV-seronegative.

The chain combines TRBV23-1 with TRBJ2-4, with TRBD1 as a possible D gene (6 bases). TRBV23-1 is classed as an ORF, of uncertain function. The V end was cut by 4 bases, the J end by 2 bases, with 24 bases between. The CDR3 is made up of 19 amino acids. This CDR3 is CASSRAAGASFCPKNIQYF. The CDR3 nucleotides are TGCGCCAGCAGTCGGGCCGCAGGGGCTAGTTTCTGTCCCAAAAACATTCAGTACTTC.

The rearrangement uses TRBV19 and TRBJ2-2; D is possibly TRBD2 (5 bases). The CDR3 has 15 amino acids. Germline V gives CDR1 LNHDA, CDR2 SQIVND (reference sequence). The V and J ends lost 5 bases and 8 bases respectively, with 18 bases between them. This chain's CDR3 is CASSPTGKIGGELFF. The CDR3 DNA reads TGTGCCAGTAGTCCAACCGGGAAAATAGGGGGGGAGCTGTTTTTT.

The rearrangement joins TRBV19 to TRBJ2-1, with TRBD2 matching over 11 bases. The CDR3 has 17 amino acids. Per the germline V gene, CDR1 is LNHDA and CDR2 is SQIVND (reference sequence). Trimming took 4 bases from V and 3 from J; bases not matched to a gene: 8. CDR3 sequence: CASSTRGLADLYNEQFF. The CDR3 nucleotides read TGTGCCAGTAGTACCCGGGGACTAGCGGACCTCTACAATGAGCAGTTCTTC.

The rearrangement uses TRBV7-2 and TRBJ2-3; maybe TRBD2 (5 bases). The V gene's germline CDR1 is SGHTA and CDR2 FQGNSA. The CDR3 covers 15 residues. V gave up 1 base and J gave up 0 bases, with 8 bases separating them. Here the CDR3 DNA reads TGTGCCAGCAGCTTAGTGAGCGGTAGCACAGATACGCAGTATTTT. This gives the protein CASSLVSGSTDTQYF.

This chain links TRBV4-3 with TRBJ2-1; 10 bases map to TRBD2. The J segment lost 3 bases and the V segment lost 1 base, leaving 9 bases of the junction unmatched. CDR1 LGHNA and CDR2 YSLEER come from the germline V gene. The CDR3 spans 18 residues. CDR3 protein: CASSQGLAGARYYNEQFF. The CDR3 coding sequence is TGCGCCAGCAGCCAAGGGCTAGCGGGGGCGAGGTACTACAATGAGCAGTTCTTC.

J is TRBJ1-2 and V is TRBV4-3; 9 nucleotides line up with TRBD1. The length of the CDR3 is 14 residues. The trim removed 6 bases at V and 4 bases at J, leaving 6 bases unmatched. Germline V gene data show CDR1 as LGHNA and CDR2 as YSLEER. CDR3 sequence: CASREDRGGYGYTF. The CDR3 DNA follows: TGCGCCAGCAGAGAGGACAGGGGCGGCTATGGCTACACCTTC.

The table lists this clone with a few counts. The V and J genes are TRBV11-1 and TRBJ2-7, with TRBD2 matching over 8 bases. Trimming took 5 bases from V and 2 from J; bases not matched to a gene: 8. CDR3 length equals 15 residues. Germline V gene data show CDR1 as SGHAT and CDR2 as FQDESV (reference sequence). This CDR3 reads CASSPVRGGAYEQYF. CDR3 bases: TGTGCCAGCAGCCCCGTCCGGGGGGGCGCCTACGAGCAGTACTTC.

The sample holds a few counts of this clone. This sequence joins TRBV6-6 and TRBJ1-5; 7 nucleotides line up with TRBD1. V was clipped by 6 bases and J by 7 bases; unmatched bases: 9. This CDR3 is 14 amino acids long. Germline V CDR1 and CDR2: MNHNY, SVGAGI (reference sequence). CDR3: CASSWDSSGQPQHF. CDR3 nucleotides: TGTGCCAGCAGCTGGGACAGTTCGGGACAGCCCCAGCATTTT.